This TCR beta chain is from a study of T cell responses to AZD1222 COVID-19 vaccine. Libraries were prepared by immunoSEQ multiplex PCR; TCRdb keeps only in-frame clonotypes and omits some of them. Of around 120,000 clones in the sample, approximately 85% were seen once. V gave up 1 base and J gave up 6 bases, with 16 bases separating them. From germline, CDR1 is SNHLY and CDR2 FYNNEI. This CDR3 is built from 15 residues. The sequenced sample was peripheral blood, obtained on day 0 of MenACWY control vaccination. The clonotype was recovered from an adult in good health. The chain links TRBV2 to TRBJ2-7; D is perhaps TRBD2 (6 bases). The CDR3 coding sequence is TGTGCCAGCAGTGAAGTAAGTGGGAGGATGGTCGAGCAGTACTTC. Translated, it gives CASSEVSGRMVEQYF. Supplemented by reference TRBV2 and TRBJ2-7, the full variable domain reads EPEVTQTPSHQVTQMGQEVILRCVPISNHLYFYWYRQILGQKVEFLVSFYNNEISEKSEIFDDQFSVERPDGSNFTLKIRSTKLEDSAMYFCASSEVSGRMVEQYFGPGTRLTVT.